These T cell receptor beta chains were read from a single sample in a study of low-dose radiotherapy and immunotherapy resistance in tumors. TCRdb called the reads again in MiXCR, with one record for every CDR3 protein. The table has roughly 54,000 distinct CDR3 sequences, 20% to 25% seen once. This material consisted of PBMCs, taken before treatment. These receptors came from a male donor with prostate cancer. Each CDR3 is given with its conserved first and last residue. The size of a clone is reported for some rows only, either as once, few or many, or as a class for expanded clones.

clone_size: NA
v_call: TRBV18
cdr3_aa: CASSPRAATGELFF

clone_size: many
v_call: TRBV20-1
cdr3_aa: CSAPARSTNTGELFF

clone_size: many
v_call: TRBV2
cdr3_aa: CASRPRVLAGVDTQYF

clone_size: many
v_call: TRBV28
cdr3_aa: CASTTSRQGAYEQYF

clone_size: NA
v_call: TRBV4-3
cdr3_aa: CASSQTWDRGFHEQYF

clone_size: NA
v_call: TRBV10-3
cdr3_aa: CAIRGGSATNEKLFF

clone_size: many
v_call: TRBV7-3
cdr3_aa: CASSLVVRRQEEQFF

clone_size: once
v_call: TRBV24-1
cdr3_aa: CATSDGPEETQYF

clone_size: many
v_call: TRBV18
cdr3_aa: CASSRRREDSVSSGNTIYF

clone_size: medium-sized
v_call: TRBV5-5
cdr3_aa: CASSLADSSNQPQHF

clone_size: NA
v_call: TRBV12-3/TRBV12-4
cdr3_aa: CASSFKALGQPQHF

clone_size: many
v_call: TRBV5-1
cdr3_aa: CASSLFSGAQETQYF

clone_size: many
v_call: TRBV5-1
cdr3_aa: CASRQQGSGYTF

clone_size: many
v_call: TRBV28
cdr3_aa: CASIRKVVTDTQYF

clone_size: NA
v_call: TRBV29-1
cdr3_aa: CSVELGLLNTEAFF

clone_size: many
v_call: TRBV27
cdr3_aa: CASSHERGYTQYF

clone_size: many
v_call: TRBV15
cdr3_aa: CATSRGSTLTSTDTQYF

clone_size: NA
v_call: TRBV6-6
cdr3_aa: CASSYTPQETQYF

clone_size: few
v_call: TRBV5-5
cdr3_aa: CASIKTKGSGTEAFF

clone_size: many
v_call: TRBV28
cdr3_aa: CAATQGSGISGELFF

clone_size: many
v_call: TRBV7-2
cdr3_aa: CASSLGGMALWETQYF

clone_size: many
v_call: TRBV6-8
cdr3_aa: CASTGRGAMPRNEQFF

clone_size: NA
v_call: TRBV7-3
cdr3_aa: CASSPIYPANTGELFF

clone_size: many
v_call: TRBV12-3/TRBV12-4
cdr3_aa: CASSRTSPSSVGEQFF

clone_size: many
v_call: TRBV18
cdr3_aa: CASSNQGRNTEAFF

clone_size: many
v_call: TRBV7-9
cdr3_aa: CASSLERGDEFF

clone_size: many
v_call: TRBV29-1
cdr3_aa: CSGFGQGNYGYTF

clone_size: many
v_call: TRBV12-3/TRBV12-4
cdr3_aa: CASSLGRVSYEQYF

clone_size: many
v_call: TRBV11-3
cdr3_aa: CASSSDRGPYNEQFF